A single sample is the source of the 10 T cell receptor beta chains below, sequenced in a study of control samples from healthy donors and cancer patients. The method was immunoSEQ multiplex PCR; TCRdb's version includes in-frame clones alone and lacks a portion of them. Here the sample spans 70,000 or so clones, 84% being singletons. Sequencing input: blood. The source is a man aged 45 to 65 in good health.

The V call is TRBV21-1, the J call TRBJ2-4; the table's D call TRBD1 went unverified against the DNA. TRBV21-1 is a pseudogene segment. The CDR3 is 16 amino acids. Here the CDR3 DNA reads TGTGCCAGCAGCATGGGGCAGACGCTAGCCAAAAACATTCAGTACTTC. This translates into CASSMGQTLAKNIQYF.

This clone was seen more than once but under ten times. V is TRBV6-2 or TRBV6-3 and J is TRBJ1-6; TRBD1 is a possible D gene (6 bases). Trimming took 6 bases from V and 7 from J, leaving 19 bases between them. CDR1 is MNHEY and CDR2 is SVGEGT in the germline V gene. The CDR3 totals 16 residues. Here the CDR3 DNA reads TGTGCCAGCAGCCTAGGACGCAGGGGCCCAAATTCACCCCTCCACTTT. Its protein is CASSLGRRGPNSPLHF.

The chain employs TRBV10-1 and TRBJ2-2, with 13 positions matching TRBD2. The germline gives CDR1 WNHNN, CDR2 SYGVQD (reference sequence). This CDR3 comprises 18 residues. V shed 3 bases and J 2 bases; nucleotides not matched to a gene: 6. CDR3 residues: CASSDPSGLAGNTGELFF. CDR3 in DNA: TGCGCCAGCAGTGACCCCTCGGGACTAGCGGGAAACACCGGGGAGCTGTTTTTT.

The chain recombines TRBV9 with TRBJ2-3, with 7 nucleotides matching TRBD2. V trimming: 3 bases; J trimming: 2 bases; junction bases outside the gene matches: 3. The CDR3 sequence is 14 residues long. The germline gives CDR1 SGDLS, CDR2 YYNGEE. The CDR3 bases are TGTGCCAGCAGCGCCGGGGGGACCACAGATACGCAGTATTTT. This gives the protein CASSAGGTTDTQYF.

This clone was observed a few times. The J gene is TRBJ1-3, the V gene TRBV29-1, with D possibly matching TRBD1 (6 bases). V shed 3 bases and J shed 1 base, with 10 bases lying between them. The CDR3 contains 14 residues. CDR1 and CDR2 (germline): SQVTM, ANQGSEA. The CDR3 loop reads CSVESRGSGNTIYF. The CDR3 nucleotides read TGCAGCGTTGAGAGCAGGGGTTCTGGAAACACCATATATTTT.

CDR3 region: CASSLGQNYGYTF. CDR3 bases: TGTGCCAGCAGTCTCGGACAGAACTATGGCTACACCTTC. This sequence joins TRBV2 and TRBJ1-2, with a possible D match to TRBD1 (6 bases). There are 13 residues in the CDR3. Deletions cut 5 bases from V and 2 bases from J, with 9 bases between. Germline lookup yields CDR1 SNHLY and CDR2 FYNNEI.

CDR3 sequence: CASSLLTSGGAETQYF. The CDR3 nucleotides are TGTGCCAGCAGCTTATTAACTAGCGGGGGGGCGGAGACCCAGTACTTC. This sequence joins TRBV11-2 and TRBJ2-5; 13 bases agree with TRBD2. Trimming removed 2 bases from V and 5 bases from J; junction bases left unmatched: 5. The germline V gene encodes CDR1 SGHAT and CDR2 FQNNGV. CDR3 length: 16 residues.

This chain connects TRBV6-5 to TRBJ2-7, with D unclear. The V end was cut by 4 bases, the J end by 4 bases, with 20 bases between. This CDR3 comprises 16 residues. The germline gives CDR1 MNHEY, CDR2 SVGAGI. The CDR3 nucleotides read TGTGCCAGCAGTTCCGACGGAAGTAGCCTACCTTACGAGCAGTACTTC. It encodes CASSSDGSSLPYEQYF.

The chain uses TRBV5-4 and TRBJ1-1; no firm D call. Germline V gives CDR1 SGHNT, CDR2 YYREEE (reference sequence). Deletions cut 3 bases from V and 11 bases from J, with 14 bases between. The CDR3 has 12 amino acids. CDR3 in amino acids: CASSSPRDKAFF. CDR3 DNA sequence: TGTGCCAGCAGCTCCCCGCGTGATAAGGCTTTCTTT.

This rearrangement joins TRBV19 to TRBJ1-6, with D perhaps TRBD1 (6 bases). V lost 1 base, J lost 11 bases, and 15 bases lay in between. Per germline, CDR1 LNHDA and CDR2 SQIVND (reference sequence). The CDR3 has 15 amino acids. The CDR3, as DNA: TGTGCCAGTAGTATAGGCGGGACATCCGGGGCACCCCTCCACTTT. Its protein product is CASSIGGTSGAPLHF. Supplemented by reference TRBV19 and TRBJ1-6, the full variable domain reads DGGITQSPKYLFRKEGQNVTLSCEQNLNHDAMYWYRQDPGQGLRLIYYSQIVNDFQKGDIAEGYSVSREKKESFPLTVTSAQKNPTAFYLCASSIGGTSGAPLHFGNGTRLTVT.